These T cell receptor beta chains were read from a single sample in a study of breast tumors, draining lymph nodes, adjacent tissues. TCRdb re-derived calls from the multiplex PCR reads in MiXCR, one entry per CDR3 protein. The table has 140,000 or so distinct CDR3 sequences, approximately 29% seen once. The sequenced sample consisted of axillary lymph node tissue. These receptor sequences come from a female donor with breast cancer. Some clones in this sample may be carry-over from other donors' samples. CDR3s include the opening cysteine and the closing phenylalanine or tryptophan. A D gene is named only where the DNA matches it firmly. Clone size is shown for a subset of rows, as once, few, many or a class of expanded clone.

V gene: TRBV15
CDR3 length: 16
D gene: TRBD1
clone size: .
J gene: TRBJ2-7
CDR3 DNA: TGTGCCACCAGCAGCCTGGACAGGGTGGGCACCTACGAGCAGTACTTC
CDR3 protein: CATSSLDRVGTYEQYF

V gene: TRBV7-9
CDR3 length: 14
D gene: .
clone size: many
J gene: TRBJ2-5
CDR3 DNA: TGTGCCAGCAGTTTTAGTAGCGGACAAGAGACCCAGTACTTC
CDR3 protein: CASSFSSGQETQYF

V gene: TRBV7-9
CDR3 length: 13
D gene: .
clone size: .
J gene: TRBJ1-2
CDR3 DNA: TGTGCCAGCAGCTTAACAGGTGGTCTCGGCTACACCTTC
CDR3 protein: CASSLTGGLGYTF

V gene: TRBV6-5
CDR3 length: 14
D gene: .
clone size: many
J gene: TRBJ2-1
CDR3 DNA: TGTGCCAGCAGAGACCGACAGACCGAAAATGAGCAGTTCTTC
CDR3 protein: CASRDRQTENEQFF

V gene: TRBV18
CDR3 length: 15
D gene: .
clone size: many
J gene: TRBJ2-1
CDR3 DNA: TGTGCCAGCTCACCACCTCCGGGGTCCCACAATGAGCAGTTCTTC
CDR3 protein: CASSPPPGSHNEQFF

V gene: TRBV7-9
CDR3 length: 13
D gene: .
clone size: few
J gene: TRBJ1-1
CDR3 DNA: TGTGCCAGCAGCTTTATACCGAACACTGAAGCTTTCTTT
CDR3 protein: CASSFIPNTEAFF

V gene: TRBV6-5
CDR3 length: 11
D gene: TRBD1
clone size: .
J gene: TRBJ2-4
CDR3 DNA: TGTGCCAGCAGTCACGGGGACAGTCGGGACTTC
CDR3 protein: CASSHGDSRDF

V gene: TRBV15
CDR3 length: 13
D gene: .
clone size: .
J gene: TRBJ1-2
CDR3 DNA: TGTGCCACCAGCAGAGCTGTAGCGTATGGCTACACCTTC
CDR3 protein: CATSRAVAYGYTF

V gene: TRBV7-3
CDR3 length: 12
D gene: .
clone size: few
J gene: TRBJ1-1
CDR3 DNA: TGTGCCAGCAGCCAAACAGCCCTTGAAGCTTTCTTT
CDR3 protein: CASSQTALEAFF

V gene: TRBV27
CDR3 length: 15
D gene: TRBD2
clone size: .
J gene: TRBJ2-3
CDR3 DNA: TGTGCCAGCACCTCGGGCGGGGGAGCCACAGATACGCAGTATTTT
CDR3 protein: CASTSGGGATDTQYF

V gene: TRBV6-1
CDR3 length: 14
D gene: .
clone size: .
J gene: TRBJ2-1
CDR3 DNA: TGTGCCAGCAGTGAAGCGGTGGGGCGCAATGAGCAGTTCTTC
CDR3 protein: CASSEAVGRNEQFF

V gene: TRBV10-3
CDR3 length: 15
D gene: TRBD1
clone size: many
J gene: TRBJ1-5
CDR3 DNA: TGTGCCATCAGTGACTCCGGACAGGGCAATCAGCCCCAGCATTTT
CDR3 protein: CAISDSGQGNQPQHF

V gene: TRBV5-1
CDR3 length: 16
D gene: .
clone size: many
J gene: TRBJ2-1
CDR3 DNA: TGCGCCAGCAGCTTGGTTTGGACGACAAACTACAATGAGCAGTTCTTC
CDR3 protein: CASSLVWTTNYNEQFF

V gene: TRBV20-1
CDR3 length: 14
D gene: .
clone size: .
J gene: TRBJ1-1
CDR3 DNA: TGCAGTGCTAGAACGTCGGGGTCCGAGACTGAAGCTTTCTTT
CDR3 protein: CSARTSGSETEAFF

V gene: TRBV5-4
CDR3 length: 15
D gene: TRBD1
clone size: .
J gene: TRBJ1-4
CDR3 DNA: TGTGCCAGCAGCTCCGGACAGGGAACTAATGAAAAACTGTTTTTT
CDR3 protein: CASSSGQGTNEKLFF

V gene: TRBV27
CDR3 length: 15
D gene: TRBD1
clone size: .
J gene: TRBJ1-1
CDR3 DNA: TGTGCCAGCAGTTTAGGGGACAGGGTCGTAATTGAAGCTTTCTTT
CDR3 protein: CASSLGDRVVIEAFF

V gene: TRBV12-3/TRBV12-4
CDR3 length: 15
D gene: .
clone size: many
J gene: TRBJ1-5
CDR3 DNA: TGTGCCAGCGGCGCGGGTCAGGGGAGGCACCAGCCCCAGCATTTT
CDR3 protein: CASGAGQGRHQPQHF

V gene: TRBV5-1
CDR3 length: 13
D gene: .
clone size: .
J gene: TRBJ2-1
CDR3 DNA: TGCGCCAGCAGGGGAGACACCTACAATGAGCAGTTCTTC
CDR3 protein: CASRGDTYNEQFF

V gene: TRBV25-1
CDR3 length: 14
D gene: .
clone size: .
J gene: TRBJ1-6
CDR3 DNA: TGTGCCAGCATGGAGAGGGGGATTGATTCACCCCTCCACTTT
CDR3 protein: CASMERGIDSPLHF

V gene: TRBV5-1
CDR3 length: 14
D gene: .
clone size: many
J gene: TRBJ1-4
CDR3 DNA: TGCGCCAGCAGCTCGACATCAACTAATGAAAAACTGTTTTTT
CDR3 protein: CASSSTSTNEKLFF

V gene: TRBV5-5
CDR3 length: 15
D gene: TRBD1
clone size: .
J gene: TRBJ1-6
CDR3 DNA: TGTGCCAGCAGCGGTCGGGGACAGGGTGTGTCACCCCTCCACTTT
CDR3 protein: CASSGRGQGVSPLHF

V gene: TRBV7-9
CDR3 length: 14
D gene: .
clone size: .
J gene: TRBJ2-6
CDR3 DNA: TGTGCCAGCAGCTTAGGGAGGGGGGACAACGTCCTGACTTTC
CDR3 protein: CASSLGRGDNVLTF

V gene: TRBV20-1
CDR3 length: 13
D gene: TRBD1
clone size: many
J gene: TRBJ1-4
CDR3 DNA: TGCAGTGCTAGCGGGACAGGGAATGAAAAACTGTTTTTT
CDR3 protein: CSASGTGNEKLFF

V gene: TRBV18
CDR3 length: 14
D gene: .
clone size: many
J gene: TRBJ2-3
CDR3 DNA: TGTGCCAGCTCACCAGAAACAGTCGCAGATACGCAGTATTTT
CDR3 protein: CASSPETVADTQYF

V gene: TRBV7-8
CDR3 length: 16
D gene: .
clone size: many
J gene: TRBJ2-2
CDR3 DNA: TGTGCCAGCAGCCCCCTGCCGCAGGATAACACCGGGGAGCTGTTTTTT
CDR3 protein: CASSPLPQDNTGELFF

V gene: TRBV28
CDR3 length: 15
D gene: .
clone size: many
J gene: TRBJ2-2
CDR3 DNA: TGTGCCAGCAGTTCGGGGCAGATGGGAACCGGGGAGCTGTTTTTT
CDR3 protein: CASSSGQMGTGELFF

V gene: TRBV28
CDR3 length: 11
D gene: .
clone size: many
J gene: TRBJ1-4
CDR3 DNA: TGTGCCAGCAGTGGGAATGAAAAACTGTTTTTT
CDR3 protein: CASSGNEKLFF

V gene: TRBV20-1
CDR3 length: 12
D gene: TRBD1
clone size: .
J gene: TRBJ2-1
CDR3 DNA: TGCAGTGCTACATGGACAGGGGACAACTCCGTCTTC
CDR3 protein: CSATWTGDNSVF